This T cell receptor (beta chain) was recovered during a study of blood T cells in healthy people across ages. The study's findings and limits: The study lacked donor CMV status, which possibly confounded expanded clonotype changes. Aged donors had fewer naive CD4+ cells and lower diversity than long-lived donors. While age rose, TCR beta diversity per million T cells dropped in a roughly linear way.

Each of the donors had approximately 10 milliliters of peripheral blood drawn into EDTA-treated Vacutainer tubes. Next came a second PCR, run for about 6 to 11 cycles, which used a sample-barcoded 5' primer along with a J-beta primer mix. TCRdb re-derived calls from the 5' RACE reads in MiXCR, one entry per CDR3 protein. The profile shows some 690,000 distinct CDR3 sequences, 22% of them singletons. Concerning this clonotype itself: What it binds is unknown. Germline and junction disagree at one end, which may indicate a read error.

The sample comprised blood. This clonotype was obtained from a man in his 70s in good health.

The CDR3 loop reads CVSSEFGRNTEAFF. CDR3 sequence (DNA): TGTGTCAGCAGTGAATTCGGGCGGAACACTGAAGCTTTCTTT. The V call is TRBV25-1, the J call TRBJ1-1; D unclear. The germline V gene encodes CDR1 MGHDK and CDR2 SYGVNS. This CDR3 spans 14 amino acids.